Shown below are 21 T cell receptor beta chains from a single sample sequenced in a study of blood T cell repertoires in COVID-19. Method: immunoSEQ multiplex PCR; TCRdb's copy keeps in-frame clones and lacks some. The table lists about 200,000 clones, about 85% of them singletons. Sequencing used PBMCs or T cells enriched from blood (not recorded which). The receptor set was obtained from a man in his forties or fifties who had recovered from COVID-19.

The rearrangement joins TRBV28 to TRBJ2-7; possibly TRBD1 for D (6 bases). V was trimmed by 3 bases and J by 4 bases, leaving 13 bases between them. CDR1 is MDHEN and CDR2 is SYDVKM in the germline V gene. The CDR3 has 14 amino acids. CDR3 bases: TGTGCCAGCAGTTTTAAGGGCAGGGGATACGAGCAGTACTTC. It yields the protein CASSFKGRGYEQYF.

This chain uses TRBV6-5 with TRBJ2-7; 9 nucleotides line up with TRBD1. The CDR3 totals 15 residues. The trim removed 6 bases at V and 6 bases at J, leaving 12 bases unmatched. Germline lookup yields CDR1 MNHEY and CDR2 SVGAGI. In DNA form, the CDR3 reads TGTGCCAGCAGCAAATATCGGGACAGGGTAATCGAGCAGTACTTC. This sequence encodes CASSKYRDRVIEQYF.

This clone was detected only once. V and J are TRBV19 and TRBJ1-5; D ambiguous. This CDR3 is 15 amino acids long. Per germline, CDR1 LNHDA and CDR2 SQIVND (reference sequence). Trimming cost V 3 bases and J 1 base, with 10 bases left between them. The CDR3 here is CASSMGGLSNQPQHF. In nucleotides, the CDR3 is TGTGCCAGTAGTATGGGAGGGTTGAGCAATCAGCCCCAGCATTTT.

The V and J genes are TRBV9 and TRBJ1-2; maybe TRBD1 (5 bases). The CDR3 is made up of 13 amino acids. Trimming removed 4 bases at V and 3 bases at J, with 10 bases between. Germline assignment: CDR1 SGDLS and CDR2 YYNGEE. In nucleotides, the CDR3 is TGTGCCAGCAGCCGAGGAGGGGACTATGGCTACACCTTC. Translation gives CASSRGGDYGYTF.

This chain uses TRBV24-1 with TRBJ2-2; TRBD1 agrees at 8 bases. V shed 3 bases and J 4 bases; nucleotides not matched to a gene: 9. Germline V CDR1 and CDR2: KGHDR, SFDVKD. The CDR3 consists of 17 residues. CDR3 region: CATSDQGAKGLTGELFF. As DNA, the CDR3 is TGTGCCACCAGTGATCAGGGGGCGAAGGGGCTCACCGGGGAGCTGTTTTTT.

The CDR3 nucleotides read TGTGCCACCAGTACCGGGGTGAACACTGAAGCTTTCTTT. As protein: CATSTGVNTEAFF. This chain joins TRBV24-1 and TRBJ1-1; D is unresolved. The CDR3 runs 13 residues. Germline V CDR1 and CDR2: KGHDR, SFDVKD. Trimming cost V 6 bases and J 0 bases, with 7 bases left between them.

The chain carries TRBV2 and TRBJ1-1; 7 bases agree with TRBD1. Germline V gene lookup returns CDR1 SNHLY and CDR2 FYNNEI. Trimming took 5 bases from V and 0 from J; bases not matched to a gene: 3. This CDR3 is built from 14 residues. The CDR3 nucleotides are TGTGCCAGCAGTAAGCAGGGGGTGAACACTGAAGCTTTCTTT. Translation gives CASSKQGVNTEAFF.

The rearrangement joins TRBV30 to TRBJ2-2; D is perhaps TRBD2 (6 bases). The length of the CDR3 is 15 residues. The germline V gene encodes CDR1 GTSNPN and CDR2 SVGIG (reference sequence). Trimming shortened V by 0 bases and J by 2 bases, and 10 bases separated the two germline ends. CDR3 DNA: TGTGCCTGGAGTGTAGGTAGCGGTAACACCGGGGAGCTGTTTTTT. Translation gives CAWSVGSGNTGELFF.

This chain uses TRBV7-2 with TRBJ1-4; 8 bases line up with TRBD1. Germline V gene lookup returns CDR1 SGHTA and CDR2 FQGNSA. The CDR3 extends over 15 amino acids. After removal of 0 bases from V and 7 bases from J, the junction contained 4 bases not matched to a gene. CDR3 in DNA: TGTGCCAGCAGCTTAGCTGCAGGGGGCTCTGAAAAACTGTTTTTT. It translates to CASSLAAGGSEKLFF.

V is TRBV5-6 and J is TRBJ1-5, with D perhaps matching TRBD1 (5 bases). Germline CDR1 SGHDT, CDR2 YYEEEE. Trimming removed 3 bases from V and 0 bases from J, with 16 bases in between. The CDR3 is 17 amino acids. CDR3 nucleotide sequence: TGTGCCAGCAGCTCTCGTGAGACAGTTTATAGCAATCAGCCCCAGCATTTT. The encoded protein is CASSSRETVYSNQPQHF.

The gene calls are TRBV6-5 and TRBJ1-2; 7 bases are shared with TRBD1. The germline V gene encodes CDR1 MNHEY and CDR2 SVGAGI. The CDR3 runs to 14 residues. V was pared by 6 bases and J by 3 bases, with 7 bases of the junction left unmatched. CDR3 nucleotides: TGTGCCAGCAGGCCGGGACAGCTAGACTATGGCTACACCTTC. Amino acids: CASRPGQLDYGYTF.

V and J are TRBV7-3 and TRBJ2-3; no firm D call. V gave up 5 bases and J gave up 5 bases, with 11 bases separating them. This CDR3 spans 13 amino acids. Germline V gene sequence: CDR1 SGHTA, CDR2 FQGTGA. The CDR3, as DNA: TGTGCCAGCAGCATAAATTCGGGAGATACGCAGTATTTT. Protein product: CASSINSGDTQYF.

The count of this clone is one. The CDR3 nucleotides read TGCGCCAGCAGCCCGAGACAGGGAAACACTGAAGCTTTCTTT. Translated: CASSPRQGNTEAFF. The rearrangement uses TRBV5-1 and TRBJ1-1; 7 bases map to TRBD1. CDR3 length: 14 amino acids. Germline V gene data show CDR1 as SGHRS and CDR2 as YFSETQ. With 4 bases clipped from V and 2 bases from J, the junction kept 5 bases outside the gene matches.

The chain joins TRBV7-2 to TRBJ2-7; 9 bases match TRBD2. The CDR3 sequence is 13 residues long. With V trimmed by 6 bases and J by 6 bases, 6 bases remained unmatched. Germline CDR1 reads SGHTA; CDR2 reads FQGNSA. The CDR3 protein is CASRGLASTEQYF. The CDR3 nucleotides read TGTGCCAGCAGGGGACTAGCTTCTACCGAGCAGTACTTC. Filled out from reference TRBV7-2 and TRBJ2-7, the complete variable domain reads GAGVSQSPSNKVTEKGKDVELRCDPISGHTALYWYRQSLGQGLEFLIYFQGNSAPDKSGLPSDRFSAERTGGSVSTLTIQRTQQEDSAVYLCASRGLASTEQYFGPGTRLTVT.

The V and J genes are TRBV19 and TRBJ2-7; possible D gene TRBD1, 5 bases. Per the germline V gene, CDR1 is LNHDA and CDR2 is SQIVND (reference sequence). With 3 bases removed from V and 5 bases from J, the gap between germline ends came to 20 bases. The CDR3 contains 16 residues. Here the CDR3 reads CASSIGFSGASDEQYF. The CDR3 nucleotides read TGTGCCAGTAGTATCGGATTTTCTGGGGCATCGGACGAGCAGTACTTC.

The gene calls are TRBV29-1 and TRBJ2-5; maybe TRBD1 (6 bases). Per germline, CDR1 SQVTM and CDR2 ANQGSEA. The CDR3 sequence is 12 residues long. V shed 5 bases and J shed 4 bases, with 11 bases lying between them. The CDR3 spells CSVLMTGETQYF. In DNA form, the CDR3 reads TGCAGCGTTCTCATGACAGGAGAGACCCAGTACTTC.

This chain uses TRBV7-2 with TRBJ2-1; 10 bases map to TRBD2. V dropped 4 bases and J dropped 7; count of bases not matched to a gene: 19. The CDR3 is 19 amino acids. Germline CDR1 SGHTA, CDR2 FQGNSA. The chain's CDR3 is CASSYPGQLSGRALNEQFF. CDR3 DNA: TGTGCCAGCAGCTATCCGGGACAGCTGAGCGGGAGGGCCTTAAATGAGCAGTTCTTC.

This chain connects TRBV6-5 to TRBJ1-5, with 10 bases identical to TRBD1. This CDR3 spans 15 amino acids. Germline CDR1 and CDR2: MNHEY and SVGAGI. Germline trimming cut 5 bases from V and 6 bases from J; bases unmatched to any gene: 7. Here the CDR3 reads CASSPGQGFGQPQHF. CDR3 DNA: TGTGCCAGCAGTCCGGGACAGGGGTTCGGTCAGCCCCAGCATTTT.

This rearrangement joins TRBV5-5 to TRBJ1-1; D is unclear. V was pared by 2 bases and J by 0 bases, with 2 bases between. The CDR3 is 12 amino acids. CDR1 SGHKS and CDR2 YYEKEE come from the germline V gene (reference sequence). The CDR3 nucleotides are TGTGCCAGCAGCTTCGTGAACACTGAAGCTTTCTTT. Encoded protein: CASSFVNTEAFF.

In this sample, this clone turned up once. The chain carries TRBV28 and TRBJ2-1, with 14 bases aligning to TRBD2. J gave up 2 bases and V 7 bases, and 10 bases lay outside the gene matches. This CDR3 region has 18 residues. In germline, CDR1 is MDHEN, CDR2 SYDVKM. The CDR3 protein is CASTGTSGRRGTYNEQFF. The CDR3 nucleotides read TGTGCCAGCACTGGGACTAGCGGGAGAAGGGGAACCTACAATGAGCAGTTCTTC.

This clone was seen only once. This chain links TRBV29-1 with TRBJ2-5; TRBD2 agrees at 8 bases. The germline CDR1 and CDR2 sequences are SQVTM and ANQGSEA. The V segment lost 1 base and the J segment 3 bases; nucleotides outside the gene matches: 7. The CDR3 is made up of 15 amino acids. The DNA of the CDR3 is TGCAGCGTTGAAGGTGGTAGCGGGAAAAAAGAGACCCAGTACTTC. Translation: CSVEGGSGKKETQYF.